These T cell receptor beta chains were read from a single sample in a study of control samples from healthy donors and cancer patients. Data came from immunoSEQ multiplex PCR; TCRdb stores just in-frame clones and leaves some out. This table has roughly 130,000 clones, 75% to 95% appearing once. The sequencing sample was made of blood. The source of these receptors is a man aged 18-30 years in good health. Both conserved end residues are trimmed from each CDR3. D genes are given only for firm matches.

CDR3aa: ASSPFTSGGPANTGELF; j_gene: TRBJ2-2; d_gene: TRBD2; v_gene: TRBV4-1
CDR3aa: ASSLSGRAYNEQF; j_gene: TRBJ2-1; d_gene: NA; v_gene: TRBV5-4
CDR3aa: ASSLSWTGDKETQY; j_gene: TRBJ2-5; d_gene: TRBD1; v_gene: TRBV28
CDR3aa: ASSRFPIRGPGELF; j_gene: TRBJ2-2; d_gene: NA; v_gene: TRBV5-8
CDR3aa: ASSQGKAGSSNQPQH; j_gene: TRBJ1-5; d_gene: NA; v_gene: TRBV3-1/TRBV3-2
CDR3aa: ASSEEPRQPQH; j_gene: TRBJ1-5; d_gene: NA; v_gene: TRBV9
CDR3aa: ASSPSTNEKLF; j_gene: TRBJ1-4; d_gene: NA; v_gene: TRBV2
CDR3aa: ASSLSGGGAAGADTQY; j_gene: TRBJ2-3; d_gene: TRBD2; v_gene: TRBV28
CDR3aa: ASSQGTLVPGAFEQY; j_gene: TRBJ2-7; d_gene: NA; v_gene: TRBV4-1
CDR3aa: ASSTSQGTGYGYT; j_gene: TRBJ1-2; d_gene: NA; v_gene: TRBV19
CDR3aa: ASRKLADYNEQF; j_gene: TRBJ2-1; d_gene: TRBD2; v_gene: TRBV19
CDR3aa: ASSLDPGLAGVQQETQY; j_gene: TRBJ2-5; d_gene: TRBD2; v_gene: TRBV5-1
CDR3aa: ASSLGAEMNTEAF; j_gene: TRBJ1-1; d_gene: NA; v_gene: TRBV5-1
CDR3aa: SVESGTNYNEQF; j_gene: TRBJ2-1; d_gene: NA; v_gene: TRBV29-1
CDR3aa: ASSSGLVYTDTQY; j_gene: TRBJ2-3; d_gene: TRBD2; v_gene: TRBV5-1
CDR3aa: ASSLYLGSRRNEQF; j_gene: TRBJ2-1; d_gene: NA; v_gene: TRBV13
CDR3aa: ASSHETVNYGYT; j_gene: TRBJ1-2; d_gene: NA; v_gene: TRBV5-4
CDR3aa: ASTPAGLGDEQF; j_gene: TRBJ2-1; d_gene: NA; v_gene: TRBV27
CDR3aa: ASTPRQGTDTQY; j_gene: TRBJ2-3; d_gene: NA; v_gene: TRBV19
CDR3aa: ASRLGQGGTEAF; j_gene: TRBJ1-1; d_gene: TRBD1; v_gene: TRBV2
CDR3aa: ASSSYWTDYEQY; j_gene: TRBJ2-7; d_gene: NA; v_gene: TRBV11-2
CDR3aa: ASSLRGPYSNQPQH; j_gene: TRBJ1-5; d_gene: NA; v_gene: TRBV5-6
CDR3aa: ASSQVDGAGTEAF; j_gene: TRBJ1-1; d_gene: NA; v_gene: TRBV4-1
CDR3aa: ASSLTAEDSPLH; j_gene: TRBJ1-6; d_gene: NA; v_gene: TRBV5-1
CDR3aa: ASSLPGSNEKLF; j_gene: TRBJ1-4; d_gene: NA; v_gene: TRBV27
CDR3aa: ASTAGGIGGYT; j_gene: TRBJ1-2; d_gene: NA; v_gene: TRBV28
CDR3aa: ASSQVTAANTGELF; j_gene: TRBJ2-2; d_gene: NA; v_gene: TRBV3-1/TRBV3-2
CDR3aa: ASSFGVTEAF; j_gene: TRBJ1-1; d_gene: NA; v_gene: TRBV28
CDR3aa: ASSLSPGVKPEAF; j_gene: TRBJ1-1; d_gene: NA; v_gene: TRBV28
CDR3aa: AISDSSGSYNEQF; j_gene: TRBJ2-1; d_gene: NA; v_gene: TRBV10-3
CDR3aa: ASSPGLAGPLLNEQF; j_gene: TRBJ2-1; d_gene: TRBD2; v_gene: TRBV9
CDR3aa: ASSLVGGYNQPQH; j_gene: TRBJ1-5; d_gene: NA; v_gene: TRBV5-1
CDR3aa: AISEGGELF; j_gene: TRBJ2-2; d_gene: NA; v_gene: TRBV10-3
CDR3aa: ASSVVEGAVGYT; j_gene: TRBJ1-2; d_gene: TRBD1; v_gene: TRBV9
CDR3aa: ATSGGALDTGELF; j_gene: TRBJ2-2; d_gene: NA; v_gene: TRBV24-1
CDR3aa: ASSSIAGTGELF; j_gene: TRBJ2-2; d_gene: TRBD2; v_gene: TRBV11-3
CDR3aa: ASSHRDTEAF; j_gene: TRBJ1-1; d_gene: NA; v_gene: TRBV4-1
CDR3aa: ASSFHARDEKLF; j_gene: TRBJ1-4; d_gene: NA; v_gene: TRBV28
CDR3aa: ASSQWGQGGNQPQH; j_gene: TRBJ1-5; d_gene: TRBD1; v_gene: TRBV3-1/TRBV3-2
CDR3aa: ASRLDSTNIQY; j_gene: TRBJ2-4; d_gene: NA; v_gene: TRBV6-5
CDR3aa: ASSQLTGASYEQY; j_gene: TRBJ2-7; d_gene: NA; v_gene: TRBV27
CDR3aa: ASSHSGQGEPYEQY; j_gene: TRBJ2-7; d_gene: TRBD1; v_gene: TRBV5-1
CDR3aa: ASSELSGGRSYEQY; j_gene: TRBJ2-7; d_gene: TRBD2; v_gene: TRBV25-1
CDR3aa: ASTPRAGAGNEQF; j_gene: TRBJ2-1; d_gene: NA; v_gene: TRBV3-1/TRBV3-2
CDR3aa: ATSDGTQGSFGNEQF; j_gene: TRBJ2-1; d_gene: NA; v_gene: TRBV24-1
CDR3aa: ASSHLAGGPETQY; j_gene: TRBJ2-5; d_gene: TRBD2; v_gene: TRBV3-1/TRBV3-2
CDR3aa: SVEADLSGNTIY; j_gene: TRBJ1-3; d_gene: NA; v_gene: TRBV29-1
CDR3aa: ASSFSGSIDEQF; j_gene: TRBJ2-1; d_gene: TRBD2; v_gene: TRBV27
CDR3aa: ASSPRTGYGYT; j_gene: TRBJ1-2; d_gene: TRBD1; v_gene: TRBV6-5
CDR3aa: ASSLNQETQY; j_gene: TRBJ2-5; d_gene: NA; v_gene: TRBV7-9
CDR3aa: ASSTGTRYEKLF; j_gene: TRBJ1-4; d_gene: NA; v_gene: TRBV19
CDR3aa: ASSLGTFGVEQF; j_gene: TRBJ2-1; d_gene: NA; v_gene: TRBV7-9
CDR3aa: ASSLFGRGYNEQF; j_gene: TRBJ2-1; d_gene: TRBD2; v_gene: TRBV16
CDR3aa: ASSLGGAKDTEAF; j_gene: TRBJ1-1; d_gene: NA; v_gene: TRBV5-4